The rows below give T cell receptor beta chains drawn from one sample of a study of graft-versus-host responses after intestinal transplantation. Here immunoSEQ multiplex PCR was the method, and the copy in TCRdb shows in-frame clones only, minus some. The sample contains 35,000 to 45,000 clones, about 90% of which appear only once. This material consisted of PBMCs, taken roughly 270 days after transplant. These receptors all stem from a human patient who received an intestinal transplant, so some T cells may come from the graft donor. The CDR3 runs from the conserved cysteine through the conserved F or W. D genes are given only for firm matches. Size is stated for part of the rows, as once, few or many counts, or as a class when the clone is expanded.

>TRBV5-6|TRBJ2-2|NA|TRBD2
TGTGCCAGCAGCTTGGGACTAGCGGGTCAAACCGGGGAGCTGTTTTTT
CASSLGLAGQTGELFF
>TRBV7-9|TRBJ1-1|NA|NA
TGTGCCAGCAGCTTAGTCGGGAACACTGAAGCTTTCTTT
CASSLVGNTEAFF
>TRBV21-1|TRBJ2-5|NA|NA
TGTGCCAGGTTAAGGGGAGACTTAAGACAAGAGACCCAGTACTTC
CARLRGDLRQETQYF
>TRBV14|TRBJ2-3|NA|NA
TGTGCCAGCAGCCCGGACAGAATTGCAGATACGCAGTATTTT
CASSPDRIADTQYF
>TRBV4-1|TRBJ2-5|NA|TRBD1
TGCGCCAGCAGCCGGGTGGACAGGGGCGAATTACAAGAGACCCAGTACTTC
CASSRVDRGELQETQYF
>TRBV6-5|TRBJ1-6|NA|NA
TGTGCCGGCAGGAGGACAGCGGGGAATTCACCCCTCCACTTT
CAGRRTAGNSPLHF
>TRBV29-1|TRBJ1-1|NA|NA
TGCAGCGTTGTGTTGGGAATAGGAGCTTTCTTT
CSVVLGIGAFF
>TRBV5-4|TRBJ1-4|NA|NA
TGTGCCAGCAGCGGCGAGGGGGGGCCTAATGAAAAACTGTTTTTT
CASSGEGGPNEKLFF
>TRBV19|TRBJ1-2|NA|NA
TGTGCCAGCAGGACAGCTTATGGCTACACCTTC
CASRTAYGYTF
>TRBV27|TRBJ2-5|NA|NA
TGTGCCAGCAGTGGGGATCGGACCGGCGAGACCCAGTACTTC
CASSGDRTGETQYF
>TRBV4-1|TRBJ2-5|NA|NA
TGCGCCAGCAGCCAAGATAGAGGGGGGGGCCAAGAGACCCAGTACTTC
CASSQDRGGGQETQYF
>TRBV2|TRBJ1-2|NA|NA
TGTGCCAGCAGCCCGGACAGATTTTTCGGCGGCTACACCTTC
CASSPDRFFGGYTF
>TRBV7-2|TRBJ1-5|NA|NA
TGTGCCAGCAGCTTAGCCGGGCAGGTTATCCAGCCCCAGCATTTT
CASSLAGQVIQPQHF
>TRBV19|TRBJ2-2|NA|NA
TGTGCCAGTAGTATGACCGCGAGTGGGGAGCTGTTTTTT
CASSMTASGELFF
>TRBV4-1|TRBJ1-2|NA|NA
TGCGCCAGCAGCCGGACAACTGATGGCTACACCTTC
CASSRTTDGYTF
>TRBV7-2|TRBJ2-3|NA|NA
TGTGCCAGCAGCTTAGTTCCCCTCCAGGGAGATACGCAGTATTTT
CASSLVPLQGDTQYF
>TRBV10-3|TRBJ2-2|NA|NA
TGTGCCATCAGTGTTACAGAATCCAGCAGGGGGCTGTTTTTT
CAISVTESSRGLFF
>TRBV4-1|TRBJ2-7|NA|TRBD1
TGCGCCAGCAGCTTAAGTGGGACAGGGGCCTACGAGCAGTACTTC
CASSLSGTGAYEQYF
>TRBV5-8|TRBJ1-5|NA|NA
TGTGCCAGCAGCTCCGGGACTCTGATGAGCAATCAGCCCCAGCATTTT
CASSSGTLMSNQPQHF
>TRBV7-8|TRBJ1-4|once|NA
TGTGCCAGCAGCCCGGGACCTAGTGAAAAACTGTTTTTT
CASSPGPSEKLFF
>TRBV5-4|TRBJ2-5|NA|NA
TGTGCCAGCAGCGCGGCGAAAGAGACCCAGTACTTC
CASSAAKETQYF
>TRBV5-6|TRBJ2-1|NA|NA
TGTGCCAGCAGCTGGAGGGGGCCAGGGAATGAGCAGTTCTTC
CASSWRGPGNEQFF
>TRBV6-1|TRBJ2-3|NA|NA
TGTGCCAGCAGTGACGAAGGGGGGTACACAGATACGCAGTATTTT
CASSDEGGYTDTQYF
>TRBV5-8|TRBJ1-5|once|NA
TGTGCCAGCAGCTTGGCGCGGTCGGGCAATCAGCCCCAGCATTTT
CASSLARSGNQPQHF
>TRBV7-9|TRBJ1-4|NA|NA
TGTGCCAGCAGCCATCCGGTTTCCGTTGAAAAACTGTTTTTT
CASSHPVSVEKLFF
>TRBV6-5|TRBJ2-1|once|NA
TGTGCCAGCAGTTACTCAGGCAGTCTTAGCTACAATGAGCAGTTCTTC
CASSYSGSLSYNEQFF
>TRBV4-2|TRBJ2-7|NA|TRBD2
TGTGCCAGCAGCCTTACGACTAGCGGGCCAACCTACGAGCAGTACTTC
CASSLTTSGPTYEQYF
>TRBV9|TRBJ1-1|few|TRBD1
TGTGCCAGCAGCGGCGGACAGGGGGGGACTGAAGCTTTCTTT
CASSGGQGGTEAFF
>TRBV28|TRBJ2-3|NA|TRBD2
TGTGCCAGCAGCAGACTAGCGGGGGTTACAGATACGCAGTATTTT
CASSRLAGVTDTQYF
>TRBV7-6|TRBJ1-5|NA|TRBD1
TGTGCCAGCAGCGCCTCGCTCCCCGGGACAGACAATCAGCCCCAGCATTTT
CASSASLPGTDNQPQHF
>TRBV6-1|TRBJ2-3|NA|TRBD2
TGTGCCACTGGGACTAGCCTAACAGATACGCAGTATTTT
CATGTSLTDTQYF
>TRBV7-2|TRBJ2-3|NA|NA
TGTGCCAGCAGCTTAGGGGACACAGATACGCAGTATTTT
CASSLGDTDTQYF
>TRBV5-4|TRBJ1-5|NA|TRBD1
TGTGCCAGCAGCTTACAGGGGTCTGAGGGGGCCCAGCATTTT
CASSLQGSEGAQHF
>TRBV7-9|TRBJ1-1|NA|NA
TGTGCCAGCAGCCCTGACAGTATTGAAGCTTTCTTT
CASSPDSIEAFF
>TRBV5-4|TRBJ1-2|NA|TRBD1
TGTGCCAGCAGCTTGGATCGAGGACAGGGTAGGGATGGCTACACCTTC
CASSLDRGQGRDGYTF
>TRBV21-1|TRBJ1-1|NA|NA
TGTGCCAGCAGCAAAGTGGGGGGAGATGGCGACACTGAAGCTTTCTTT
CASSKVGGDGDTEAFF
>TRBV5-1|TRBJ2-1|NA|TRBD1
TGCGCCAGCAGAACGTCTGGGACAGCCAACAATGAGCAGTTCTTC
CASRTSGTANNEQFF
>TRBV6-5|TRBJ2-7|NA|TRBD2
TGTGCCAGCATCCTTGCGGGGGACTTC
CASILAGDF
>TRBV4-1|TRBJ1-2|NA|NA
TGCGCCAGCAGCCAAGATCTCACATTGTTTACGCGGCGGACGGACTATGGCTACACCTTC
CASSQDLTLFTRRTDYGYTF
>TRBV18|TRBJ2-5|NA|NA
TGTGCCAGCTCACCAAACTCTCAAGAGACCCAGTACTTC
CASSPNSQETQYF
>TRBV11-3|TRBJ2-2|NA|TRBD2
TGTGCCAGCAGCTTGCGACTAGCGGGGGGGGACACCGGGGAGCTGTTTTTT
CASSLRLAGGDTGELFF
>TRBV27|TRBJ1-5|NA|TRBD1
TGTGCCAGCAGTTCGGGGACAGATTATAGCAATCAGCCCCAGCATTTT
CASSSGTDYSNQPQHF
>TRBV6-1|TRBJ2-1|NA|TRBD2
TGTGCCAGCAGTGTTGGTACTAGCGGGGGATCAAATGAGCAGTTCTTC
CASSVGTSGGSNEQFF
>TRBV6-6|TRBJ2-2|once|TRBD1
TGTGCCAGCAGGACGGACAGGCTGACCGGGGAGCTGTTTTTT
CASRTDRLTGELFF
>TRBV6-1|TRBJ2-1|once|TRBD2
TGTGCCAGCAGTGAATGGAGCGGGGGGATCAATGAGCAGTTCTTC
CASSEWSGGINEQFF
>TRBV2|TRBJ2-2|NA|NA
TGTGCCAGCAGGCAGACCGGGGAGCTGTTTTTT
CASRQTGELFF
>TRBV5-1|TRBJ1-2|NA|TRBD1
TGCGCCAGCAGCTTGACAGGGGGCCTAAACTATGGCTACACCTTC
CASSLTGGLNYGYTF
>TRBV7-9|TRBJ1-5|NA|NA
TGTGCCAGCAGCTTCTCGGGGGTGGGGCAGCCCCAGCATTTT
CASSFSGVGQPQHF
>TRBV11-2|TRBJ2-1|NA|NA
TGTGCCAGCAGCTTAAACGGGCCAGGGGAGTTCTTC
CASSLNGPGEFF
>TRBV4-1|TRBJ2-5|NA|NA
TGCGCCAGCAGCATTCGGGACCCTGCGGCCCGGGTGACCCAGTACTTC
CASSIRDPAARVTQYF
>TRBV6-1|TRBJ2-2|once|NA
TGTGCCAGCAGTCAACCGAACACCGGGGAGCTGTTTTTT
CASSQPNTGELFF